This T cell receptor beta chain derives from a study of shared T cell receptors in the human thymus. TCRdb keeps only in-frame clones here, not all; method: immunoSEQ multiplex PCR. Of 63,000 or so clones in the sample, roughly 95% were seen once. V lost 3 bases to trimming and J lost 0 bases, with 12 bases between them. The CDR3 is 15 residues long. The germline V gene encodes CDR1 SGHTA and CDR2 FQGNSA. The receptor comes from a human donor. The chain combines TRBV7-2 with TRBJ2-7; tentatively, D is TRBD1 (5 bases). The sequencing input was thymocytes. For the CDR3, the DNA is TGTGCCAGCAGCTTCAGACAGTACCACTCCTACGAGCAGTACTTC. Its translation: CASSFRQYHSYEQYF.